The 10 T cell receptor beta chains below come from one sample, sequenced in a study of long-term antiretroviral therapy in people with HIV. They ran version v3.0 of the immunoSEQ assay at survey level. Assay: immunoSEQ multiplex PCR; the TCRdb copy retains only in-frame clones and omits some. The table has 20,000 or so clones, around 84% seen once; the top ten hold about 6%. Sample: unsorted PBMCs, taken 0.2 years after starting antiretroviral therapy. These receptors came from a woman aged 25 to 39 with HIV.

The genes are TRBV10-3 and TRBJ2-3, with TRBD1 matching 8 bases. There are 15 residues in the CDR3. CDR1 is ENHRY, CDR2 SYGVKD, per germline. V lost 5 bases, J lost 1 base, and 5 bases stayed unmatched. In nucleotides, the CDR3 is TGTGCCATCAGTACCGGACAGGGCCGCACAGATACGCAGTATTTT. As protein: CAISTGQGRTDTQYF.

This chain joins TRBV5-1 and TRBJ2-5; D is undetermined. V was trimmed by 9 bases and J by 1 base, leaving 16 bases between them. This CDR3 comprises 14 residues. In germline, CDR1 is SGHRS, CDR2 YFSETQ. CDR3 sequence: CATQTDGSQETQYF. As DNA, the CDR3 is TGCGCCACCCAGACCGACGGTTCCCAAGAGACCCAGTACTTC.

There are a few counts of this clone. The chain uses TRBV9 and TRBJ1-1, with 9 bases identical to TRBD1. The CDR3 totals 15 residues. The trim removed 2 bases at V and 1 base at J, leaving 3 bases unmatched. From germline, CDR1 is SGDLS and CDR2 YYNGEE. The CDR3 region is CASSVDRGSNTEAFF. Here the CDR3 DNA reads TGTGCCAGCAGCGTGGACAGGGGCTCGAACACTGAAGCTTTCTTT.

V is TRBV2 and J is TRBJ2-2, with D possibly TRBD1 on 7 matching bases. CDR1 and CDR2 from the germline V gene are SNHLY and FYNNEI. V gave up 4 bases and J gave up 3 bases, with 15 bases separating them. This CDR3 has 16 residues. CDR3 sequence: CASSGQGGRDTGELFF. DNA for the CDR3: TGTGCCAGCAGTGGACAGGGAGGCAGGGACACCGGGGAGCTGTTTTTT.

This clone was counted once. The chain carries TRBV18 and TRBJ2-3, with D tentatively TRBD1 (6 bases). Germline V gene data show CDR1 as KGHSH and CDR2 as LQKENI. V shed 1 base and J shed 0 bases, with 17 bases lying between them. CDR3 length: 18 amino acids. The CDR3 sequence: CASSPLPLAGASTDTQYF. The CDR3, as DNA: TGTGCCAGCTCACCACTTCCCCTAGCAGGGGCGAGCACAGATACGCAGTATTTT. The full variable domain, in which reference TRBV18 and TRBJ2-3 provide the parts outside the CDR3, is NAGVMQNPRHLVRRRGQEARLRCSPMKGHSHVYWYRQLPEEGLKFMVYLQKENIIDESGMPKERFSAEFPKEGPSILRIQQVVRGDSAAYFCASSPLPLAGASTDTQYFGPGTRLTVL.

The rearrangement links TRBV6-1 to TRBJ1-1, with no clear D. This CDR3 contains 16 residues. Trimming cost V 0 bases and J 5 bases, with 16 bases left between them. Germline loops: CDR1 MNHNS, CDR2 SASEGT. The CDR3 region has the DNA TGTGCCAGCAGTGAAGCGATTGGAGCAGTACGGACTGAAGCTTTCTTT. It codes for CASSEAIGAVRTEAFF.

CDR3 DNA: TGCAGCGTTGATCACGGGGGCGATGAGCAGTTCTTC. Translated: CSVDHGGDEQFF. The V call is TRBV29-1, the J call TRBJ2-1; the D call may be TRBD1 or TRBD2 (6 bases each). CDR1 is SQVTM and CDR2 is ANQGSEA in the germline V gene. V shed 3 bases and J shed 8 bases, with 11 bases lying between them. The CDR3 runs to 12 residues.

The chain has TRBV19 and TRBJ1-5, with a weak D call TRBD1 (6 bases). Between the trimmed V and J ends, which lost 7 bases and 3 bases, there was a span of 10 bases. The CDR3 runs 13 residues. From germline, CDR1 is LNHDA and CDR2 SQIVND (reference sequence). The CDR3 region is CASTRQDNQPQHF. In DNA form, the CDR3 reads TGTGCCAGTACCAGACAGGACAATCAGCCCCAGCATTTT.

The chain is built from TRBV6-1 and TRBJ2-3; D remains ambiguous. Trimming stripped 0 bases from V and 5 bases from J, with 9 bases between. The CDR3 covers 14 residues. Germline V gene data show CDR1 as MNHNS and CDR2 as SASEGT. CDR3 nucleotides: TGTGCCAGCAGTGAAGCTAGGGCAATAGATACGCAGTATTTT. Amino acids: CASSEARAIDTQYF.

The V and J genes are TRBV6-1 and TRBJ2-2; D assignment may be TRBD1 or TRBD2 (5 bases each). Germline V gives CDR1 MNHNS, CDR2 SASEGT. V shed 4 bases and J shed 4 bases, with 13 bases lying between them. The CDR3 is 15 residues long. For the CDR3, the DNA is TGTGCCAGCAGTGTCGGCTCCGGGACCACCGGGGAGCTGTTTTTT. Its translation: CASSVGSGTTGELFF.